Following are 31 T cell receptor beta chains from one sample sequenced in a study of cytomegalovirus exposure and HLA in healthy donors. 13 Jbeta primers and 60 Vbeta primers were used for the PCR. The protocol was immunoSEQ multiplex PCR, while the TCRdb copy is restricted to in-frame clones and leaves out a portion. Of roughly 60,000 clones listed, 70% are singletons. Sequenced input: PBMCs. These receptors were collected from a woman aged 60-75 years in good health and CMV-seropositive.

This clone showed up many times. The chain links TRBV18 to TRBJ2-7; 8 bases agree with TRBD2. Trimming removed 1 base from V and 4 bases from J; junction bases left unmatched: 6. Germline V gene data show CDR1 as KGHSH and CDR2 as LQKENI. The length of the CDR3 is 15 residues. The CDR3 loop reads CASSPRRGDLYEQYF. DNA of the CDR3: TGTGCCAGCTCACCACGGCGGGGGGATCTATACGAGCAGTACTTC.

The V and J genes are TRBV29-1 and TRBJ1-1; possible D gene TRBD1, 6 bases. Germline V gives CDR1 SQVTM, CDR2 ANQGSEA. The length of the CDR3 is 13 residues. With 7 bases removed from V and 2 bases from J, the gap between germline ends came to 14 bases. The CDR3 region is CSATTGANTEAFF. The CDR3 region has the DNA TGCAGCGCTACGACAGGTGCCAACACTGAAGCTTTCTTT.

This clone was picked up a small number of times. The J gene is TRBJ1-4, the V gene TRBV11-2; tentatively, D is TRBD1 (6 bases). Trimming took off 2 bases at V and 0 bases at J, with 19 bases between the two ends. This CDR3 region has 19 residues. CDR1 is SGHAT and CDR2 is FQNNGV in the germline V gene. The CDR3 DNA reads TGTGCCAGCAGCTTACGGGGGGCTGATCCCTTTGCAACTAATGAAAAACTGTTTTTT. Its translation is CASSLRGADPFATNEKLFF.

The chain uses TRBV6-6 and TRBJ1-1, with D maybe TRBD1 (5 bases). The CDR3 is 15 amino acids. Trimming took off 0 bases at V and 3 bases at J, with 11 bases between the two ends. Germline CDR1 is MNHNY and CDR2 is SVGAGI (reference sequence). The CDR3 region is CASSYSRGGDTEAFF. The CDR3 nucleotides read TGTGCCAGCAGTTACTCTAGGGGAGGGGACACTGAAGCTTTCTTT.

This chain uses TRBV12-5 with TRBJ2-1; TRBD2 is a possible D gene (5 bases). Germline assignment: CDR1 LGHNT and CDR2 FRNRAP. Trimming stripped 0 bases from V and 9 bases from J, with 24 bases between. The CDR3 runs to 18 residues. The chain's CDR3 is CASGLVLTNYIGAGEQFF. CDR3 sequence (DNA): TGTGCTAGTGGTTTGGTACTTACTAACTATATCGGTGCGGGTGAGCAGTTCTTC.

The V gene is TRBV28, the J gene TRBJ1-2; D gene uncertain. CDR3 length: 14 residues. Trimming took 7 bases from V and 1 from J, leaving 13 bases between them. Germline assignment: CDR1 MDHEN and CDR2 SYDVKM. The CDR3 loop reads CASKAGGINYGYTF. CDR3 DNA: TGTGCCAGCAAGGCGGGAGGCATTAACTATGGCTACACCTTC.

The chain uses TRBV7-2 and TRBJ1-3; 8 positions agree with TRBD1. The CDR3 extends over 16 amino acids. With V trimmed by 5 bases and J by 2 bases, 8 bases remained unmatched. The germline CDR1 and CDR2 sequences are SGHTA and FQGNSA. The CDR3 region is CASSPNPQGAGNTIYF. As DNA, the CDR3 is TGTGCCAGCAGCCCAAATCCACAGGGGGCTGGAAACACCATATATTTT.

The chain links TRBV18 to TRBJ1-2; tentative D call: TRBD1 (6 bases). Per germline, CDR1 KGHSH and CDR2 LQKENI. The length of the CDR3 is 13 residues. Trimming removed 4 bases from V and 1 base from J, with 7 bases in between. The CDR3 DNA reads TGTGCCAGCTCACTACAGGGTAACTATGGCTACACCTTC. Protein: CASSLQGNYGYTF.

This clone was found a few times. CDR3 sequence (DNA): TGTGCCAGCAGCTTAGCCGGGACAGGGGGCTACGAGCAGTACTTC. Protein: CASSLAGTGGYEQYF. The rearrangement links TRBV7-6 to TRBJ2-7; 11 positions match TRBD1. CDR3 length equals 15 residues. The J segment lost 3 bases and the V segment lost 0 bases, leaving 1 base of the junction unmatched. From germline, CDR1 is SGHVS and CDR2 FNYEAQ.

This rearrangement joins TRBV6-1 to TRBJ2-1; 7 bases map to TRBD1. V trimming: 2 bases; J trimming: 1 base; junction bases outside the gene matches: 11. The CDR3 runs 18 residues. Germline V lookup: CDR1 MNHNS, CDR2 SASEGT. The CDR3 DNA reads TGTGCCAGCAGTGAATCGGGCTTCGGGACAGATTCCTACAATGAGCAGTTCTTC. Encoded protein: CASSESGFGTDSYNEQFF.

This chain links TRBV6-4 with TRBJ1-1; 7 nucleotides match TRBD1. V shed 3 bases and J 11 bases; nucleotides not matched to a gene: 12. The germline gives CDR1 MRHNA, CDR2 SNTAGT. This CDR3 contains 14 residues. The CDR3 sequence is CASSESWDSEGAFF. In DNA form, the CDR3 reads TGTGCCAGCAGTGAGTCTTGGGACAGCGAGGGGGCTTTCTTT.

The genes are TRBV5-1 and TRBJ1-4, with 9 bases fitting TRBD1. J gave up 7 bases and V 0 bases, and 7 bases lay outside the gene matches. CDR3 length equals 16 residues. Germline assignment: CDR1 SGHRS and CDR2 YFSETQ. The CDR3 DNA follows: TGCGCCAGCAGCTTGGACGGGACAGGGTGGGGTGAAAAACTGTTTTTT. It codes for CASSLDGTGWGEKLFF.

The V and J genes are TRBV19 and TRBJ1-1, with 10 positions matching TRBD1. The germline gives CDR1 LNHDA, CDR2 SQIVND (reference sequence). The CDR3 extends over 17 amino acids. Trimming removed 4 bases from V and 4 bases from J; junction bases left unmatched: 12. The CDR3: CASSTDRGRLRSTEAFF. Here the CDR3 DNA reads TGTGCCAGTAGTACCGACAGGGGGCGCTTAAGGAGCACTGAAGCTTTCTTT.

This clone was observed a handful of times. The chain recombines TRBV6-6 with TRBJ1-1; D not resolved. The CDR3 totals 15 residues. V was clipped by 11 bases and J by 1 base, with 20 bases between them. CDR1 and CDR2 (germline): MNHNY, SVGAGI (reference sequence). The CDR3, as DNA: TGTGCCTCCTCTACTCGTCGCTCTAAGAACACTGAAGCTTTCTTT. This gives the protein CASSTRRSKNTEAFF.

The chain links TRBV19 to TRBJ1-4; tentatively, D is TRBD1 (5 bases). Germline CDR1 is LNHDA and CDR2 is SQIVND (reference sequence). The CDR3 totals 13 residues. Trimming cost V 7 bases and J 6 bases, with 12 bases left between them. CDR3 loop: CASTRGADEKLFF. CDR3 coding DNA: TGTGCCAGTACTCGTGGGGCGGATGAAAAACTGTTTTTT.

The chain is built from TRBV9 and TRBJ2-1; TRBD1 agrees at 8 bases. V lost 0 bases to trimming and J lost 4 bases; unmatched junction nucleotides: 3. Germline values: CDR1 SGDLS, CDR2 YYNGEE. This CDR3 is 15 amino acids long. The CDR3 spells CASSVAGQVYNEQFF. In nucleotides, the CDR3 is TGTGCCAGCAGCGTAGCGGGACAGGTTTACAATGAGCAGTTCTTC.

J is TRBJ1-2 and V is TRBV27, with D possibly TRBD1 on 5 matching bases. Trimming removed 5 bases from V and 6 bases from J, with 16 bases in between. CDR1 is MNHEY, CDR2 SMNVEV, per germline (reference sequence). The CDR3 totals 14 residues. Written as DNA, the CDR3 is TGTGCCAGCAGTATTGCCTGGGGCGCAGATGGCTACACCTTC. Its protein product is CASSIAWGADGYTF.

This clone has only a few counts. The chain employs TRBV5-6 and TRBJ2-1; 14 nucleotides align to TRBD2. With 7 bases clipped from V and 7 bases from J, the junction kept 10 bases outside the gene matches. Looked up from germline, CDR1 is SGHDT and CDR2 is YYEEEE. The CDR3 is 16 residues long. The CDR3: CASGGLAGANGNEQFF. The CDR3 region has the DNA TGTGCCAGCGGGGGACTAGCGGGGGCCAACGGGAATGAGCAGTTCTTC.

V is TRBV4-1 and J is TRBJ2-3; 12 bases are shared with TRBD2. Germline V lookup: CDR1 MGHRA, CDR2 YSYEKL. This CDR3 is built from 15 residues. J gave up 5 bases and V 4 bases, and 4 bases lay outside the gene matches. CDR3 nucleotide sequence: TGCGCCAGCAGCCCTAGCGGGGGGGCGGGAGATACGCAGTATTTT. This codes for CASSPSGGAGDTQYF.

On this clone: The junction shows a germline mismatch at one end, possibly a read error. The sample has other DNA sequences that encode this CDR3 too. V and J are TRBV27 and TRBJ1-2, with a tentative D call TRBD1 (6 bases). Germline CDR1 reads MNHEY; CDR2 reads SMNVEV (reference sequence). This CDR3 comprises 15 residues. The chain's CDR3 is CASSLSRGGLNGYTF. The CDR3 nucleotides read TGTGCCAGCAGTCTATCGAGGGGGGGACTGAATGGCTACACCTTC.

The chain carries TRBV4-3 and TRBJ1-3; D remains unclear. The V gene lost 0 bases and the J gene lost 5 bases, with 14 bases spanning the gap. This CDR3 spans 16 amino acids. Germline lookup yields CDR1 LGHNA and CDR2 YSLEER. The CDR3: CASSQDLSGRRNTIYF. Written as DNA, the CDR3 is TGCGCCAGCAGCCAAGATCTTTCCGGGAGGAGAAACACCATATATTTT.

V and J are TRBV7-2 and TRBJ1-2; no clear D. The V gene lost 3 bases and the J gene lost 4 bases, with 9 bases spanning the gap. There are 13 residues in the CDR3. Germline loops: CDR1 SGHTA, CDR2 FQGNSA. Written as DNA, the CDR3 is TGTGCCAGCAGCTTTGAACGGGGCTATGGCTACACCTTC. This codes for CASSFERGYGYTF.

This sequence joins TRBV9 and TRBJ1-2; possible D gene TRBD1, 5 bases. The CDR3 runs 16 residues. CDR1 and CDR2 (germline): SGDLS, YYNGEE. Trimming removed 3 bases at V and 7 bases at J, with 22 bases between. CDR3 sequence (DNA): TGTGCCAGCAGCGCACAGGTCGCGCCGAGACATGGTGGCTACACCTTC. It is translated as CASSAQVAPRHGGYTF.

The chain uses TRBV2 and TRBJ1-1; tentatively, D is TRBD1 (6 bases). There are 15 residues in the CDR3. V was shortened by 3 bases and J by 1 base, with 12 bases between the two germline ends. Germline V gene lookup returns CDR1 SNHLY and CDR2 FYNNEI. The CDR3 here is CASSEAKTGNTEAFF. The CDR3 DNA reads TGTGCCAGCAGTGAGGCTAAGACAGGGAACACTGAAGCTTTCTTT.

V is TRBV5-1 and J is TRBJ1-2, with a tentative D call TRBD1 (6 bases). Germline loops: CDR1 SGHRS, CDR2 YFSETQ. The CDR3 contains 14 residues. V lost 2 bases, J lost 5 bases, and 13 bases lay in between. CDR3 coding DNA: TGCGCCAGCAGCTTAGGACAGAGTCGATATGGCTACACCTTC. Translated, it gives CASSLGQSRYGYTF.

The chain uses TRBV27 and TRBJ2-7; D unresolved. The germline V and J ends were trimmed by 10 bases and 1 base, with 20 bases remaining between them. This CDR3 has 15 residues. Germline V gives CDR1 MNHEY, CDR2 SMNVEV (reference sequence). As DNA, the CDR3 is TGTGCCACCGCCCCCACTCCGTACCCTTCCTACGAGCAGTACTTC. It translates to CATAPTPYPSYEQYF.

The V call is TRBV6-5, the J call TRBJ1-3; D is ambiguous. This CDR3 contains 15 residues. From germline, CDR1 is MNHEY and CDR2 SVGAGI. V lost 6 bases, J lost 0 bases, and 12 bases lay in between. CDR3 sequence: CASREPGSSGNTIYF. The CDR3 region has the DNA TGTGCCAGCAGGGAACCCGGGTCCTCTGGAAACACCATATATTTT.

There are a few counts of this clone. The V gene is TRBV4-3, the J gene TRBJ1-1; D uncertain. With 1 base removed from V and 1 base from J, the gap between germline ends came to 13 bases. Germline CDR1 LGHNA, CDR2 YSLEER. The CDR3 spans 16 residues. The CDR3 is CASSQVALFRNTEAFF. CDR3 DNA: TGCGCCAGCAGCCAAGTAGCCCTATTCAGGAACACTGAAGCTTTCTTT.

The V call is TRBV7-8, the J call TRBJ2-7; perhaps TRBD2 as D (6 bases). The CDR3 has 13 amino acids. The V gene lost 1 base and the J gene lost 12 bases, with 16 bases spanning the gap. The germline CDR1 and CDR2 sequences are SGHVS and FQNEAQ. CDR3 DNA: TGTGCCAGCAGCTTAGGGGGACTGGATAAATGGTACTTC. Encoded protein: CASSLGGLDKWYF.

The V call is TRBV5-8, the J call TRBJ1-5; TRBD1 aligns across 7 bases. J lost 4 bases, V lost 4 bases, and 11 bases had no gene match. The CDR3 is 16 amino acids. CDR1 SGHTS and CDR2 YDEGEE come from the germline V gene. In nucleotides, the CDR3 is TGTGCCAGCAGCCCACGCCTGACAGGGAAGAATCAGCCCCAGCATTTT. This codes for CASSPRLTGKNQPQHF.

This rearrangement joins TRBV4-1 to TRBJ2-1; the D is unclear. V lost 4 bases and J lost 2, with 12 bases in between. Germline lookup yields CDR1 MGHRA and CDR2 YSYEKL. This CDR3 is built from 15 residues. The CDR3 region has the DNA TGCGCCAGCAGCCCCCCCCCACCAGCCTACAATGAGCAGTTCTTC. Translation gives CASSPPPPAYNEQFF.